This TCR beta chain comes out of a study of blood T cells in healthy people across ages. General study points: The diversity estimates, figures obtained from one million T cells, were considered underestimates.

Comments on this clonotype: As yet, its antigen is unknown. This may arise from a read error, as a much more abundant clone is one base away.

CDR1 and CDR2 from the germline V gene are SGHAT and FQNNGV. V lost 4 bases, J lost 1 base, and 8 bases stayed unmatched. The CDR3 spans 16 residues. Healthy Caucasians from Russia aged roughly 6 to 100 served as donors. It was with a sample-barcoded 5' primer and a J-beta primer mix that a second PCR of about 6 to 12 cycles was run. A template-switch adaptor that had 12 random nucleotides put a tag on each cDNA molecule. TCRdb re-called the 5' RACE reads through MiXCR, storing one row per CDR3 protein. The table lists 1.5 million to 2 million distinct CDR3 sequences, under 30% of them singletons. The specimen sequenced was blood. The sequence came from a woman in her twenties or thirties in good health. The chain uses TRBV11-2 and TRBJ2-7; 9 bases fit TRBD1. CDR3 residues: CASSSNRGLRSYEQYF. CDR3 coding DNA: TGTGCCAGCAGCTCCAACAGGGGGCTAAGGTCCTACGAGCAGTACTTC.